The rows below give T cell receptor beta chains drawn from one sample of a study of cytomegalovirus exposure and HLA in healthy donors. TCRdb keeps only in-frame clones here, not all; method: immunoSEQ multiplex PCR. There are roughly 100,000 clones in the sample; more than 65% occur only once, and 7.5% to 9% lies in the top ten. The specimen sequenced was PBMCs. The receptors were gathered from a man aged 35 to 55 in good health and CMV-seropositive. Each CDR3 is given with its conserved first and last residue. D genes are given only for firm matches. Size is stated for part of the rows, as once, few or many counts, or as a class when the clone is expanded.

abundance,j_gene,v_gene,d_gene,CDR3nt,CDR3aa
NA,TRBJ1-2,TRBV30,TRBD1,TGTGCCTGGAGTGTAAAGGCCGGGACAGGGAGAGGCTACACCTTC,CAWSVKAGTGRGYTF
NA,TRBJ2-1,TRBV2,TRBD1,TGTGCCAGCAGTTACCCGACAGGGGCAGGCGGTACTGAGCAGTTCTTC,CASSYPTGAGGTEQFF
NA,TRBJ2-7,TRBV7-9,TRBD2,TGTGCCAGCAGCCGGGGAGGGGCGGGCGAGCAGTACTTC,CASSRGGAGEQYF
few,TRBJ1-2,TRBV6-5,TRBD1,TGTGCCAGCAGTTACTTGAGGACAGGGGGGGGTTATGGCTACACCTTC,CASSYLRTGGGYGYTF
few,TRBJ2-1,TRBV2,TRBD2,TGTGCCAGCAGTACTCCCGGGACTAGCGGCAATGAGCAGTTCTTC,CASSTPGTSGNEQFF
NA,TRBJ1-2,TRBV30,TRBD1,TGTGCCTGGGGGACCAGGACAGGGGGCGAAGGTGGCTACACCTTC,CAWGTRTGGEGGYTF
NA,TRBJ2-6,TRBV4-1,TRBD2,TGCGCCAGCAGCCATTTGGGACTAGCGGACCGCTCTGGGGCCAACGTCCTGACTTTC,CASSHLGLADRSGANVLTF
NA,TRBJ2-5,TRBV20-1,NA,TGCAGTGCCGGGGAGACCCAGTACTTC,CSAGETQYF
once,TRBJ1-3,TRBV30,TRBD1,TGTGCCTGGAGTGAGGGGGCCGCCATATATTTT,CAWSEGAAIYF
NA,TRBJ2-2,TRBV9,NA,TGTGCCAGCAGCGTAGCTAGGAAAAGCGGAGGGCTCGCGAACACCGGGGAGCTGTTTTTT,CASSVARKSGGLANTGELFF
NA,TRBJ2-7,TRBV13,NA,TGTGCCAGCAGCTCCGGCCGCGGGGAGCAGTACTTC,CASSSGRGEQYF
NA,TRBJ2-2,TRBV7-6,TRBD2,TGTGCAGCGGGGCGGGGCGGGGAGCTGTTTTTT,CAAGRGGELFF
NA,TRBJ2-1,TRBV7-3,TRBD2,TGTGCCAGCAGCTCACAACTAGCGGGACCGTTTTCCTACAATGAGCAGTTCTTC,CASSSQLAGPFSYNEQFF
NA,TRBJ2-7,TRBV11-3,TRBD1,TGTGCCAGCAGCCCCCTCACAGGGGCCCCCTCCTACGAGCAGTACTTC,CASSPLTGAPSYEQYF
NA,TRBJ1-4,TRBV6-1,TRBD1,TGTGCCAGCAGGCAGGGGGCTCGGAATGAAAAACTGTTTTTT,CASRQGARNEKLFF
NA,TRBJ2-2,TRBV5-4,TRBD1,TGTGCCAGCAACATCCCGACAGGGACCCCCGGGGAGCTGTTTTTT,CASNIPTGTPGELFF
NA,TRBJ2-3,TRBV2,NA,TGTGCCAGCAGAGTTAGCGGATACACAGATACGCAGTATTTT,CASRVSGYTDTQYF